Listed below are T cell receptor beta chains from one sample, sequenced in a study of OX40 agonist ivuxolimab in advanced cancers. Clones were read by immunoSEQ multiplex PCR, and TCRdb kept only the in-frame ones, dropping some. The sample lists approximately 22,000 clones, about 83% occurring once. Here the sequenced sample was CD4+ or CD8+ T cells sorted from blood, taken in a trial of the OX40 agonist ivuxolimab. The source of these receptors is an adult with an advanced solid tumor such as melanoma, head and neck, liver or kidney cancer. The CDR3 runs from the conserved cysteine through the conserved F or W. D genes are given only for firm matches. Not every row has a clone size; where given, it reads once, few, many or a size class.

17	-	TRBJ1-6	TRBV5-5	-	TGTGCCAGCAGCTTTTACGCAGGCAGCTCCTATAATTCACCCCTCCACTTT	CASSFYAGSSYNSPLHF
15	once	TRBJ2-7	TRBV4-2	-	TGTGCCAGCAGCCAAGAGCCACAAGTAGGGGACGAGCAGTACTTC	CASSQEPQVGDEQYF
12	-	TRBJ1-1	TRBV10-1	-	TGCGCCAGCCGTGACTGGAACACTGAAGCTTTCTTT	CASRDWNTEAFF
15	-	TRBJ2-1	TRBV9	-	TGTGCCAGCAGCTCCCAGGGTATTGTCTACAATGAGCAGTTCTTC	CASSSQGIVYNEQFF
13	-	TRBJ2-1	TRBV29-1	-	TGCAGCGTTTTACCCCAACCCGGGAATGAGCAGTTCTTC	CSVLPQPGNEQFF
15	-	TRBJ1-4	TRBV5-4	TRBD1	TGTGCCAGCAGCTTTGACAGGGCAACTAATGAAAAACTGTTTTTT	CASSFDRATNEKLFF
12	-	TRBJ1-6	TRBV6-4	-	TGTGCCAGCAGTGACTCCGGTTCACCCCTCCACTTT	CASSDSGSPLHF
14	once	TRBJ2-3	TRBV5-1	-	TGCGCCAGCAGCTTGGGACAGAACACAGATACGCAGTATTTT	CASSLGQNTDTQYF
14	-	TRBJ2-7	TRBV6-5	-	TGTGCCAGCAGTTACTTCGGCGGACCCTACGAGCAGTACTTC	CASSYFGGPYEQYF
16	once	TRBJ1-1	TRBV7-9	TRBD1	TGTGCCAGCAGCTTCAACATCGACAGGGAAAACACTGAAGCTTTCTTT	CASSFNIDRENTEAFF
17	-	TRBJ1-1	TRBV18	-	TGTGCCAGCTCACCAACCCAAGGAGGCTTACGAGACACTGAAGCTTTCTTT	CASSPTQGGLRDTEAFF
15	-	TRBJ1-2	TRBV12-5	-	TGTGCTAGTGGTTTGGCGACGGGAAGGTTCGGTGGCTACACCTTC	CASGLATGRFGGYTF
13	-	TRBJ1-1	TRBV11-1	-	TGTGCCAGCCAGACCCTCCTGAACACTGAAGCTTTCTTT	CASQTLLNTEAFF
12	-	TRBJ2-7	TRBV6-1	TRBD1	TGTGCCAGCAGCGACAGGGGTTACGAGCAGTACTTC	CASSDRGYEQYF
15	-	TRBJ2-1	TRBV6-5	-	TGTGCCAGCAGTTTGCAGGGGGGTCGGTTCAATGAGCAGTTCTTC	CASSLQGGRFNEQFF
15	-	TRBJ2-1	TRBV7-9	TRBD2	TGTGCCAGCAGCTCGACTAGCGCTAGGGATCCTCCCGAGTTCTTC	CASSSTSARDPPEFF
12	-	TRBJ2-7	TRBV9	TRBD1	TGTGCCAGCAGCGGGACAGGGGGCGAGCAGTACTTC	CASSGTGGEQYF
15	-	TRBJ2-1	TRBV7-2	TRBD1	TGTGCCAGCAGCTTAGTGGGACAGGACTACAATGAGCAGTTCTTC	CASSLVGQDYNEQFF
14	-	TRBJ2-1	TRBV19	TRBD2	TGTGCCAGTAGTTCGGGGGGGTCCTACAATGAGCAGTTCTTC	CASSSGGSYNEQFF
13	-	TRBJ1-1	TRBV7-2	-	TGTGCCAGCAGCTTAGGGGCCCTCGATTTGGCTTTCTTT	CASSLGALDLAFF
15	-	TRBJ1-1	TRBV6-1	TRBD1	TGTGCCAGCAGTTGGGACAGGGGCATGAACACTGAAGCTTTCTTT	CASSWDRGMNTEAFF
13	-	TRBJ2-3	TRBV11-2	-	TGTGCCAGCAGCCCTCGGATAACAGATACGCAGTATTTT	CASSPRITDTQYF
16	few	TRBJ1-4	TRBV4-1	TRBD1	TGCGCCAGCAGCCAATCCGCTGGGACAGGCAATGAAAAACTGTTTTTT	CASSQSAGTGNEKLFF
16	-	TRBJ2-1	TRBV7-7	TRBD1	TGTGCCAGCAGCCTCTCCGTGGGACAGGGTTTCAATGAGCAGTTCTTC	CASSLSVGQGFNEQFF
15	-	TRBJ2-5	TRBV2	TRBD2	TGTGCCAGCCTCACTGGGCGGGGGGGCCTTGAGACCCAGTACTTC	CASLTGRGGLETQYF